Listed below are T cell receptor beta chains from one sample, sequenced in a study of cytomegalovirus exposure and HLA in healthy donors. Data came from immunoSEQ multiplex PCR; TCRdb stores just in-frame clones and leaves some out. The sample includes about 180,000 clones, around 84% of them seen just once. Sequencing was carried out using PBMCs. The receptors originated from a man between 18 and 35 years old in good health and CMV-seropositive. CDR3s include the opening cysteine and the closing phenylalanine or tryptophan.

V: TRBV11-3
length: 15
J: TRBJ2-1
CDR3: CASSLEVQGAHEQFF

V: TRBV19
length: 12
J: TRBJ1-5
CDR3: CATRSGGQPQHF

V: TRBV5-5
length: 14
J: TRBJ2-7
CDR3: CASSFDQGRDEQYF

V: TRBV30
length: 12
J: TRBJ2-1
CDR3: CAWSETSGPQFF

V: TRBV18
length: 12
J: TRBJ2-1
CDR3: CASSPLANEQFF

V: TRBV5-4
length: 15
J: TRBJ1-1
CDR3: CASSEGRETNTEAFF

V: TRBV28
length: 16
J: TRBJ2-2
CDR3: CASSPVGDSYTGELFF

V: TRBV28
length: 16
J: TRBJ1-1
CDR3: CASRRDRGLLDTEAFF

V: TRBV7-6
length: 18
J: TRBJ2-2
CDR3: CASSSGGPGQGFSGELFF

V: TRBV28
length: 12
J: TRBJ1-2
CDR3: CASSLDSWGYTF

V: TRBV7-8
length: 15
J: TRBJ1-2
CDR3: CASSIQGESAIGYTF

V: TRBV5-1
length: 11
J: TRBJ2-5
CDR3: CASSSGRGVDF

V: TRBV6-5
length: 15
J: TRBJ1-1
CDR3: CASSYSQGATTEAFF

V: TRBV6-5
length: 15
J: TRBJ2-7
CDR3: CASSYAGLAGEEQYF

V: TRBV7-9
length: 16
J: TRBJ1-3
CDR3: CASSSRARTSGNTIYF

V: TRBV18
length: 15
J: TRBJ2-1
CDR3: CASSSRTSGSNEQFF

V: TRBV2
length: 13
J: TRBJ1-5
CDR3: CASKEVENQPQHF

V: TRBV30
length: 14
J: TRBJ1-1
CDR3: CAWSVAGFGTEAFF

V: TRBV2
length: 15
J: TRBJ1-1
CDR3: CASLSRQGMNTEAFF

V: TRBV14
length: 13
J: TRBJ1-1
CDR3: CASSPQGAAEAFF

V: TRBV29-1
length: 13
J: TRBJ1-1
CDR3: CSVDSRGNTEAFF

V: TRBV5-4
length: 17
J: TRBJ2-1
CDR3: CASNNGGTGAGYNEQFF

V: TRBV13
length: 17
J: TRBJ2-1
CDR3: CASSSPSHDSSYNEQFF

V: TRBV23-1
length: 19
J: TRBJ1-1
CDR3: CASRQNNNRGEAGNTEAFF

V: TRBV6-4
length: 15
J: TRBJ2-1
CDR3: CASSLTSGNYNEQFF

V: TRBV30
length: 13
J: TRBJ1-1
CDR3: CAWSRAGNTEAFF

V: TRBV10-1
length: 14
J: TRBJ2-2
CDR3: CASSESGPRGELFF

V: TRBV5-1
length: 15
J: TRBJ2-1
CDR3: CASSVLAGQYNEQFF

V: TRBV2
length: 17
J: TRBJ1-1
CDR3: CASSEAEVGRENTEAFF

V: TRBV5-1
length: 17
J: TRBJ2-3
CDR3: CASSLGMGGTSTDTQYF

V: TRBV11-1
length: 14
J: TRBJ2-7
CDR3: CASSLEHGHYEQYF

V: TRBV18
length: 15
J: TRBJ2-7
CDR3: CASSPRDRGAYEQYF

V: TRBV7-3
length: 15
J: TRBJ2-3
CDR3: CASSLAGGSTDTQYF

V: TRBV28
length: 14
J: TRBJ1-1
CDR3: CASSWGRGLMEAFF

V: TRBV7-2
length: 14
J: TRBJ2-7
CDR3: CASSLAQGNYEQYF

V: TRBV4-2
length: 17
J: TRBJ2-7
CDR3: CASSQKAEPPGSYEQYF

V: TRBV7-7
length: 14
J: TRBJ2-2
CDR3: CASGGHSNTGELFF

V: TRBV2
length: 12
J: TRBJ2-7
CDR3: CASSVAGDEQYF

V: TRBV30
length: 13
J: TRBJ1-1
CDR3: CAWSRGEGTEAFF

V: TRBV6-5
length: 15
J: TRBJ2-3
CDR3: CASTRTQGGTDTQYF